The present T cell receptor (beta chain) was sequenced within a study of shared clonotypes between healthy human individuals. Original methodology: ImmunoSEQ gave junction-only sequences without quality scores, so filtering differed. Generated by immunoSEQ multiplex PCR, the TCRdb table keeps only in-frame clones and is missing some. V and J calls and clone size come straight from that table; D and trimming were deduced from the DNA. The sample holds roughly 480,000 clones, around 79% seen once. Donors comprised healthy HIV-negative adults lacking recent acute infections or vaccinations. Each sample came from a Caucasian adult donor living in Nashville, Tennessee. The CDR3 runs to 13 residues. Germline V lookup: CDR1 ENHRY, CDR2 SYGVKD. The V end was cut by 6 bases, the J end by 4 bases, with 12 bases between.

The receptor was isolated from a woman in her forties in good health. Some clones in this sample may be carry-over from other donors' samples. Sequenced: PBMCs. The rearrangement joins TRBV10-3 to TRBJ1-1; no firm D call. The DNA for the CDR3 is TGTGCCATCAGCGAGATGGGGAGCACTGAAGCTTTCTTT. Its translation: CAISEMGSTEAFF.